This T cell receptor (beta chain) was sequenced in a study of T cell responses to AZD1222 COVID-19 vaccine. As for the study in general: Pooling was applied to second doses at about 4 or about 12 weeks.

Libraries were prepared by immunoSEQ multiplex PCR; TCRdb keeps only in-frame clonotypes and omits some of them. The sample has some 130,000 clones; approximately 88% are singletons. In germline, CDR1 is SNHLY, CDR2 FYNNEI. Trimming left V 3 bases short and J 4 bases short, with 10 bases between. The CDR3 length is 14 residues. Study results and caveats: Clonal diversity may have been underestimated in mostly white British donors. Baseline serostatus was positive in only a handful of AZD1222 recipients. CD4 TCRs associated with vaccination spanned spike, dominating at 160-218 and 743-854.

Turning to this clone: What it recognizes is unknown.

The sequencing here drew on peripheral blood, taken on day 0 of AZD1222 vaccination. This sequence joins TRBV2 and TRBJ1-3; D possibly corresponds to TRBD1 (5 bases). The sequence derives from an adult in good health. This CDR3 reads CASSDRTGGNTIYF. The CDR3 DNA reads as TGTGCCAGCAGTGATAGAACAGGCGGAAACACCATATATTTT.